A selection of T cell receptor beta chains follows, all from one sample in a study of spatial heterogeneity in lung cancer. TCRdb ran MiXCR on the 5' RACE reads and lists one entry per CDR3 protein. This repertoire shows around 110,000 distinct CDR3 sequences, 9.5% to 15% found once; its top ten account for roughly 15%. The starting material was PBMCs, obtained at follow-up. The receptors were gathered from a male donor with early-stage non-small cell lung cancer. Both conserved end residues are part of each CDR3. D genes are given only for firm matches. A clone size is listed for some rows: how often the clone was seen (once, few, many), or a class if it is expanded.

TRBD1 | TRBJ2-1 | TRBV9 | few | TGTGCCAGCAGCGTTGACAGGGCCTACAATGAGCAGTTCTTC | CASSVDRAYNEQFF
NA | TRBJ1-1 | TRBV10-3 | few | TGTGCCATCAAGTCCCCGGAAAACACTGAAGCTTTCTTT | CAIKSPENTEAFF
NA | TRBJ2-6 | TRBV29-1 | few | TGCAGCGTTGCCAACTCTGGGGCCAACGTCCTGACTTTC | CSVANSGANVLTF
TRBD1 | TRBJ1-1 | TRBV15 | many | TGTGCCACCAGCAGGTCCGGGACAGGGAGGACTGAAGCTTTCTTT | CATSRSGTGRTEAFF
NA | TRBJ1-5 | TRBV6-1 | NA | TGTGCCAGCAGCGTGGACGGCCCTTGGGCCCAGCATTTT | CASSVDGPWAQHF
NA | TRBJ1-5 | TRBV6-2/TRBV6-3 | many | TGTGCCAGCCGCCACTCGGGGGATGGCAATCAGCCCCAGCATTTT | CASRHSGDGNQPQHF
NA | TRBJ2-1 | TRBV11-2 | NA | TGTGCCAGCAGCTCATTACAGGGTAACAATGAGCAGTTCTTC | CASSSLQGNNEQFF
NA | TRBJ1-4 | TRBV7-9 | NA | TGTGCCAGCAGCTCCCCCGGTAATGAAAAACTGTTTTTT | CASSSPGNEKLFF
NA | TRBJ1-5 | TRBV4-2 | NA | TGTGCCAGCAGCCAAGAAGGAGCGGGCATACAGCCCCAGCATTTT | CASSQEGAGIQPQHF
NA | TRBJ2-7 | TRBV6-5 | many | TGTGCCAGCAGGAAGGGGCCCGCCGAGCAGTACTTC | CASRKGPAEQYF
NA | TRBJ1-5 | TRBV24-1 | NA | TGTGCCACCGAATTCCACGGGACCCGTCAGCCCCAGCATTTT | CATEFHGTRQPQHF
TRBD2 | TRBJ2-7 | TRBV6-1 | many | TGTGCCAGCAGAGTACTAGCGGGGGGGTACGAGCAGTACTTC | CASRVLAGGYEQYF
TRBD1 | TRBJ2-5 | TRBV7-2 | NA | TGTGCCAGCAGCCGAAACAGGGGGACGGAGACCCAGTACTTC | CASSRNRGTETQYF
TRBD1 | TRBJ2-2 | TRBV7-8 | few | TGTGCCAGCAGCTTAGCGCGGTTCAGGGGGCGGAAGAACACCGGGGAGCTGTTTTTT | CASSLARFRGRKNTGELFF
NA | TRBJ2-5 | TRBV9 | NA | TGTGCCAGCAGCGTACTTCCGAGCGGTCCTGGCACCGAGACCCAGTACTTC | CASSVLPSGPGTETQYF
NA | TRBJ1-2 | TRBV20-1 | NA | TGCAGTGCTAGAGACGTTCAGCAGGGAGAATATGGCTACACCTTC | CSARDVQQGEYGYTF
NA | TRBJ1-3 | TRBV3-1 | NA | TGTGCCAGCAGCCAAGATGGCCGTGAGGGCAGGGGAATCAACACCATATATTTT | CASSQDGREGRGINTIYF
TRBD2 | TRBJ2-7 | TRBV4-1 | NA | TGCGCCAGCAGCCAAGAAGGCGGGCTGGCGGGGGGGATGTACGAGCAGTACTTC | CASSQEGGLAGGMYEQYF
NA | TRBJ2-5 | TRBV5-1 | many | TGCGCCAGCAGAACCGCGCAAGAGACCCAGTACTTC | CASRTAQETQYF
TRBD2 | TRBJ2-1 | TRBV7-6 | NA | TGTGCCAGCAGCGCCCGGACTAGCGGGCGTTCCTACAATGAGCAGTTCTTC | CASSARTSGRSYNEQFF
TRBD1 | TRBJ1-2 | TRBV12-3/TRBV12-4 | many | TGTGCCAGCAGCCTATTCCGGGACAGTAACTATGGCTACACCTTC | CASSLFRDSNYGYTF
NA | TRBJ2-7 | TRBV2 | many | TGTGCCAGCAGTCAACAAAGTGGACGGGAGCAGTACTTC | CASSQQSGREQYF
NA | TRBJ2-5 | TRBV7-9 | few | TGTGCCAGCAGGCCGGTGGCGGAGACCCAGTACTTC | CASRPVAETQYF
NA | TRBJ1-5 | TRBV2 | NA | TGTGCCAGCAGCGAACAGGGAGTTGGCAATCAGCCCCAGCATTTT | CASSEQGVGNQPQHF
TRBD2 | TRBJ2-1 | TRBV7-9 | many | TGTGCCAGCAGCCTAGCGGTTGAGCAGTTCTTC | CASSLAVEQFF
NA | TRBJ1-4 | TRBV9 | few | TGTGCCAGCAACGCACAGGGAGCCGGTGAAAAACTGTTTTTT | CASNAQGAGEKLFF
NA | TRBJ1-6 | TRBV6-1 | few | TGTGCCAGCAGTGAAAGTCCGGGATTCTATAATTCACCCCTCCACTTT | CASSESPGFYNSPLHF
TRBD1 | TRBJ2-4 | TRBV5-3 | once | TGTACCAATCCGTGGGACAGGGGAGGATTAGCCAAAAACATTCAGTACTTC | CTNPWDRGGLAKNIQYF
NA | TRBJ2-4 | TRBV6-1 | NA | TGTGCCAGCAGTGAAGCGACAGTTCTAGCCAAAAACACTCAGTACTTC | CASSEATVLAKNTQYF
NA | TRBJ2-5 | TRBV6-2/TRBV6-3 | few | TGTGCCAGCATCCAGGGGAACCAAGAGACCCAGTACTTC | CASIQGNQETQYF
TRBD1 | TRBJ2-1 | TRBV7-2 | NA | TGTGCCAGCAGCCTGGACAGGGGGCGTCCGGAGCAGTTCTTC | CASSLDRGRPEQFF
NA | TRBJ1-4 | TRBV20-1 | NA | TGCAGTGCTAGAGGGAGTACTAATGAAAAACTGTTTTTT | CSARGSTNEKLFF
NA | TRBJ1-1 | TRBV6-5 | many | TGTGCCAGCAGTTCTAGAGCCGACACTGAAGCTTTCTTT | CASSSRADTEAFF
NA | TRBJ2-6 | TRBV29-1 | few | TGCAGCGTAGGGGCCGGGGCCAACGTCCTGACTTTC | CSVGAGANVLTF
NA | TRBJ1-5 | TRBV4-1 | many | TGCGCCAGCAGCCAACCGACAGAAGGAAAACAGCCCCAGCATTTT | CASSQPTEGKQPQHF
NA | TRBJ1-2 | TRBV6-1 | NA | TGTGCCAGCAGTGAAGAAAACATAGGCTACACCTTC | CASSEENIGYTF
TRBD2 | TRBJ2-1 | TRBV5-5 | many | TGTGCCAGCAGCTTGGATAGCGGGGGGTACAATGAGCAGTTCTTC | CASSLDSGGYNEQFF
NA | TRBJ2-3 | TRBV20-1 | NA | TGCAGTGCTAGAGAAACTTCCAGGGGTGCGCAGTATTTT | CSARETSRGAQYF
TRBD1 | TRBJ2-7 | TRBV6-1 | NA | TGTGCCAGCAGTGTAATTTTGACAGGGACCTACGAGCAGTACTTC | CASSVILTGTYEQYF
TRBD2 | TRBJ2-3 | TRBV7-6 | many | TGTGCCAGCAGCTCACTAGCGGGGGCTAGAGATACGCAGTATTTT | CASSSLAGARDTQYF
NA | TRBJ1-1 | TRBV28 | many | TGTGCCAGCTCGAGATGGGGTACTGAAGCTTTCTTT | CASSRWGTEAFF
TRBD1 | TRBJ1-1 | TRBV28 | few | TGTGCCAGCAGTGGGGGACAGTTCACTGAAGCTTTCTTT | CASSGGQFTEAFF
NA | TRBJ2-5 | TRBV18 | NA | TGTGCCAGCTCACTTCGGACTCGACAAGAGGAGTACTTC | CASSLRTRQEEYF
TRBD1 | TRBJ2-1 | TRBV20-1 | NA | TGCAGTGTGGGACAGGGGGCACCTAATGAGCAGTTCTTC | CSVGQGAPNEQFF
NA | TRBJ1-1 | TRBV3-1 | few | TGTGCCAGCAGCCCCGAAGGCACACGGTCAGCTTTCTTT | CASSPEGTRSAFF
NA | TRBJ2-7 | TRBV24-1 | many | TGTGCCACCAGTGACACTCCCATACTGTCCGTTGTTTTGAGGACTCACTACGAGCAGTACTTC | CATSDTPILSVVLRTHYEQYF
TRBD1 | TRBJ1-1 | TRBV2 | NA | TGTGCCAGCAGTACAGGGGTCCTGAACACTGAAGCTTTCTTT | CASSTGVLNTEAFF
NA | TRBJ2-3 | TRBV7-8 | few | TGTGCCAGCAACCGACGGGAGGGGGCCCTGGGAGATACGCAGTATTTT | CASNRREGALGDTQYF
NA | TRBJ2-7 | TRBV7-9 | many | TGTGCCAGCAGCTCACGCCGGAGGTTCGAGCAGTACTTC | CASSSRRRFEQYF
TRBD1 | TRBJ2-7 | TRBV6-5 | many | TGTGCCAGCAGGGGGACAGGCCGGGGCTACGAGCAGTACTTC | CASRGTGRGYEQYF
TRBD2 | TRBJ2-7 | TRBV6-2/TRBV6-3 | few | TGTGCCAGCAGTTCAATCCTTGCGGGGGCCTACGAGCAGTACTTC | CASSSILAGAYEQYF
NA | TRBJ1-2 | TRBV18 | few | TGTGCCAGCTCAGCTTTAGGCGGGGCCAGGGACTATGGCTACACCTTC | CASSALGGARDYGYTF
NA | TRBJ1-1 | TRBV6-1 | few | TGTGCCAGCAGGGACCTCGGGACTGAAGCTTTCTTT | CASRDLGTEAFF
NA | TRBJ1-2 | TRBV20-1 | NA | TGCAGTGCTAGTATTGGCAGGAGCTATGGCTACACCTTC | CSASIGRSYGYTF